This TCR beta chain was recorded in a study of cytomegalovirus exposure and HLA in healthy donors. Overall study context: The approximately 680 first-cohort repertoires and the 95 to 150 validation repertoires shared the same platform, a later analysis reported.

Clones were read by immunoSEQ multiplex PCR, and TCRdb kept only the in-frame ones, dropping some. The table has roughly 350,000 clones, 86% seen once. Regarding the study as a whole: Reports credit the classifier with highly specific, highly sensitive diagnosis of cytomegalovirus status.

J was trimmed by 6 bases and V by 7 bases; bases with no gene match: 11. The CDR3 extends over 15 amino acids. Germline lookup yields CDR1 SNHLY and CDR2 FYNNEI. Remarks on this clone: The antigen is unknown.

This chain joins TRBV2 and TRBJ1-3; 8 nucleotides match TRBD1. The sequencing input was PBMCs. This sequence was found in a young woman in good health and CMV-seronegative. The CDR3: CASTRNRGSENTIYF. DNA of the CDR3: TGTGCCAGCACCCGGAACAGGGGGTCGGAAAACACCATATATTTT.